This TCR beta chain was observed in a study of blood T cell repertoires in COVID-19. The ends lost 4 bases at V and 0 bases at J; junction bases unmatched: 2. The CDR3 spans 15 residues. Germline CDR1 SGHAT, CDR2 FQNNGV. Concerning this clone: The same CDR3 can be traced to other DNA sequences in this sample.

This table comes from immunoSEQ multiplex PCR, and its TCRdb copy is limited to in-frame clones, with some not included. The sample holds fewer than 700,000 clones; around nine tenths are singletons and the top ten take around 8%. The chain is built from TRBV11-2 and TRBJ2-2; 7 nucleotides match TRBD1. The sequenced sample consisted of peripheral blood. This TCR was recovered from a woman aged 50 to 60 with COVID-19, enrolled during active disease. CDR3 DNA sequence: TGTGCCAGCAGCTCGCAGGGGGCGAACACCGGGGAGCTGTTTTTT. Translating it yields CASSSQGANTGELFF.